A selection of T cell receptor beta chains follows, all from one sample in a study of T-cell memory formation after mild COVID-19. TCRdb redid the calling of the 5' RACE reads with MiXCR, one entry per CDR3 protein. This table has under 550,000 distinct CDR3 sequences, 15% to 20% appearing once. What was sequenced was PBMCs or a T cell subset sorted from them (not recorded which). All receptors come from an adult woman who had mild COVID-19 (a few samples of this study predate the infection). Cell type and time point are not known. Both conserved end residues are part of each CDR3. Clone size is stated in some rows and not others, as once, few, many or a class when expanded.

abundance: many; j_gene: TRBJ1-2; len: 13; v_gene: TRBV7-2; CDR3aa: CASSFERTGGYTF
abundance: NA; j_gene: TRBJ2-1; len: 15; v_gene: TRBV24-1; CDR3aa: CATSDWDYRYNEQFF
abundance: few; j_gene: TRBJ2-2; len: 17; v_gene: TRBV5-1; CDR3aa: CASRQNPGTPNTGELFF
abundance: few; j_gene: TRBJ2-1; len: 16; v_gene: TRBV20-1; CDR3aa: CSARGGLAVGYNEQFF
abundance: NA; j_gene: TRBJ1-5; len: 13; v_gene: TRBV20-1; CDR3aa: CSAPEVGEQPQHF
abundance: few; j_gene: TRBJ1-5; len: 15; v_gene: TRBV7-2; CDR3aa: CASSMGQGGNQPQHF
abundance: NA; j_gene: TRBJ2-1; len: 13; v_gene: TRBV5-6; CDR3aa: CASSSGPADEQFF
abundance: NA; j_gene: TRBJ1-4; len: 13; v_gene: TRBV7-9; CDR3aa: CASSLGQYEKLFF
abundance: few; j_gene: TRBJ2-5; len: 16; v_gene: TRBV4-3; CDR3aa: CASSQDIGQASRTQYF
abundance: NA; j_gene: TRBJ2-3; len: 15; v_gene: TRBV6-6; CDR3aa: CASGTGTGYTDTQYF
abundance: NA; j_gene: TRBJ2-7; len: 14; v_gene: TRBV7-8; CDR3aa: CASSSDRVDYEQYF
abundance: few; j_gene: TRBJ1-1; len: 14; v_gene: TRBV7-9; CDR3aa: CASSDGGRYTEAFF
abundance: many; j_gene: TRBJ2-5; len: 12; v_gene: TRBV11-2; CDR3aa: CASSLDRETQYF
abundance: NA; j_gene: TRBJ2-7; len: 15; v_gene: TRBV7-9; CDR3aa: CASSWDRGFPYEQYF
abundance: few; j_gene: TRBJ2-3; len: 12; v_gene: TRBV29-1; CDR3aa: CSVIRGPDTQYF
abundance: few; j_gene: TRBJ2-1; len: 12; v_gene: TRBV3-1; CDR3aa: CASSLRDGREFF
abundance: NA; j_gene: TRBJ2-5; len: 16; v_gene: TRBV6-1; CDR3aa: CASSEHSGRVGETQYF